These 28 T cell receptor beta chains were sequenced from one sample in a study of blood T cell repertoires in COVID-19. Some clones are missing from TCRdb's copy, which holds only in-frame ones; the method was immunoSEQ multiplex PCR. Of approximately 460,000 clones in the sample, 75% to 90% were seen once. The specimen was peripheral blood. These receptors came from a man between 18 and 29 years old with COVID-19, enrolled during active disease.

The chain couples TRBV6-6 to TRBJ2-2; 10 nucleotides agree with TRBD1. Germline V gene lookup returns CDR1 MNHNY and CDR2 SVGAGI (reference sequence). The V and J ends lost 3 bases and 6 bases, in that order; junction bases with no gene match: 4. The length of the CDR3 is 15 residues. The CDR3 DNA reads TGTGCCAGCAGTTATTCCGGACAGGGGGCCGGGGAGCTGTTTTTT. Its protein is CASSYSGQGAGELFF.

The rearrangement links TRBV4-1 to TRBJ1-4; 8 bases align to TRBD1. The germline V gene encodes CDR1 MGHRA and CDR2 YSYEKL. V dropped 1 base and J dropped 6; count of bases not matched to a gene: 7. This CDR3 has 16 amino acids. The CDR3 region is CASSQGGGTGHEKLFF. The CDR3 DNA is TGCGCCAGCAGCCAAGGGGGAGGGACAGGCCATGAAAAACTGTTTTTT.

CDR3 in DNA: TGTGCCAGCAGCACTGGGGGGGGAAGGAACTATGGCTACACCTTC. This gives the protein CASSTGGGRNYGYTF. This chain links TRBV7-2 with TRBJ1-2; TRBD1 is a possible D gene (5 bases). Trimming took off 5 bases at V and 2 bases at J, with 15 bases between the two ends. Per germline, CDR1 SGHTA and CDR2 FQGNSA. The CDR3 consists of 15 residues. The full variable domain, rest sourced from reference TRBV7-2 and TRBJ1-2, is GAGVSQSPSNKVTEKGKDVELRCDPISGHTALYWYRQSLGQGLEFLIYFQGNSAPDKSGLPSDRFSAERTGGSVSTLTIQRTQQEDSAVYLCASSTGGGRNYGYTFGSGTRLTVV.

A note on this clone: At the DNA level, this CDR3 is encoded by other sequences in the same sample as well. The J gene is TRBJ1-2, the V gene TRBV6-5; D remains unclear. Germline V gene data show CDR1 as MNHEY and CDR2 as SVGAGI. The V end was cut by 6 bases, the J end by 0 bases, with 11 bases between. The CDR3 runs to 14 residues. The CDR3 nucleotides are TGTGCCAGCAGCCTTCAGGCTACTAACTATGGCTACACCTTC. This encodes CASSLQATNYGYTF.

This chain uses TRBV30 with TRBJ1-4; 8 nucleotides line up with TRBD1. CDR1 and CDR2 (germline): GTSNPN, SVGIG (reference sequence). The CDR3 is 13 residues long. V trimming: 5 bases; J trimming: 6 bases; junction bases outside the gene matches: 5. CDR3 region: CAWAGGADEKLFF. In DNA, the CDR3 is TGTGCCTGGGCAGGGGGCGCTGATGAAAAACTGTTTTTT. Combining the CDR3 with reference TRBV30 and TRBJ1-4 gives the whole variable domain SQTIHQWPATLVQPVGSPLSLECTVEGTSNPNLYWYRQAAGRGLQLLFYSVGIGQISSEVPQNLSASRPQDRQFILSSKKLLLSDSGFYLCAWAGGADEKLFFGSGTQLSVL.

The chain links TRBV5-5 to TRBJ1-1; no clear D gene. Trimming left V 0 bases short and J 3 bases short, with 6 bases between. Per the germline V gene, CDR1 is SGHKS and CDR2 is YYEKEE (reference sequence). The CDR3 consists of 13 residues. The CDR3 coding sequence is TGTGCCAGCAGCTTGGGCACAGACACTGAAGCTTTCTTT. Amino acids: CASSLGTDTEAFF.

This rearrangement joins TRBV13 to TRBJ1-1; TRBD1 matches 10 bases. V was clipped by 5 bases and J by 6 bases; unmatched bases: 3. There are 13 residues in the CDR3. Germline V gene sequence: CDR1 PRHDT, CDR2 FYEKMQ (reference sequence). In nucleotides, the CDR3 is TGTGCCAGCAGCCGGGACAGGGGTCCTGAAGCTTTCTTT. This gives the protein CASSRDRGPEAFF.

This rearrangement joins TRBV9 to TRBJ2-5; 9 bases match TRBD1. V was pared by 3 bases and J by 5 bases, with 8 bases of the junction left unmatched. Germline CDR1 and CDR2: SGDLS and YYNGEE. The CDR3 covers 15 residues. The CDR3 DNA follows: TGTGCCAGCAGCGAGGGGACAGGGATCGCCGAGACCCAGTACTTC. Its protein product is CASSEGTGIAETQYF.

The rearrangement uses TRBV19 and TRBJ2-7; 8 bases fit TRBD1. Germline loops: CDR1 LNHDA, CDR2 SQIVND (reference sequence). V dropped 1 base and J dropped 7; count of bases not matched to a gene: 9. This CDR3 is 15 amino acids long. CDR3 loop: CASSIGGRGRGEQYF. CDR3 bases: TGTGCCAGTAGTATAGGAGGCAGGGGGCGAGGGGAGCAGTACTTC.

V gene TRBV25-1 combines with J gene TRBJ1-6; TRBD1 is a possible D gene (6 bases). Germline CDR1 MGHDK, CDR2 SYGVNS. The ends were cut back, 7 bases at V and 2 bases at J, with 9 bases in the middle. The CDR3 spans 14 residues. CDR3 in amino acids: CASKGGAYNSPLHF. The CDR3 nucleotides read TGTGCCAGCAAGGGGGGGGCCTATAATTCACCCCTCCACTTT.

The rearrangement links TRBV7-9 to TRBJ2-7, with 7 bases fitting TRBD1. V trimming: 5 bases; J trimming: 4 bases; junction bases outside the gene matches: 8. The CDR3 spans 14 residues. Germline V gives CDR1 SEHNR, CDR2 FQNEAQ (reference sequence). CDR3 sequence (DNA): TGTGCCAGCAGCGGTTCCCGGGACAGTTACGAGCAGTACTTC. Residues: CASSGSRDSYEQYF.

This CDR3 is CASSSVTSGRLEQFF. The CDR3 bases are TGTGCCAGCAGCTCAGTGACTAGCGGGAGACTTGAGCAGTTCTTC. This chain joins TRBV5-6 and TRBJ2-1, with TRBD2 matching 12 bases. The CDR3 spans 15 residues. V shed 3 bases and J 9 bases; nucleotides not matched to a gene: 7. Germline CDR1 is SGHDT and CDR2 is YYEEEE.

The V gene is TRBV20-1, the J gene TRBJ2-7, with D possibly matching TRBD1 (5 bases). Trimming took off 0 bases at V and 6 bases at J, with 6 bases between the two ends. Germline values: CDR1 DFQATT, CDR2 SNEGSKA (reference sequence). The CDR3 consists of 11 residues. The CDR3 region is CSARDRVEQYF. The DNA for the CDR3 is TGCAGTGCTAGAGACAGGGTCGAGCAGTACTTC.

The gene calls are TRBV5-4 and TRBJ2-3; a weak D match, TRBD2 (5 bases). Germline assignment: CDR1 SGHNT and CDR2 YYREEE (reference sequence). V lost 0 bases and J 9 bases, leaving 14 bases between the germline ends. CDR3 length equals 14 residues. DNA of the CDR3: TGTGCCAGCAGCTTGGGCCCTGACGGGGAGACGCAGTATTTT. Translating it yields CASSLGPDGETQYF.

This clone was detected once. V is TRBV5-1 and J is TRBJ1-1; the D gene is possibly TRBD1 (5 bases). Germline lookup yields CDR1 SGHRS and CDR2 YFSETQ. CDR3 length: 14 residues. With 5 bases removed from V and 4 bases from J, the gap between germline ends came to 15 bases. In nucleotides, the CDR3 is TGCGCCAGCAGAAATGGGGCGCGGGGCACTGAAGCTTTCTTT. Its translation: CASRNGARGTEAFF.

This sequence joins TRBV29-1 and TRBJ2-1; D is unresolved. V lost 4 bases and J 5 bases, leaving 3 bases between the germline ends. Germline assignment: CDR1 SQVTM and CDR2 ANQGSEA. The CDR3 covers 10 residues. DNA for the CDR3: TGCAGCGTTGGAGACAATGAGCAGTTCTTC. As protein: CSVGDNEQFF.

The chain carries TRBV7-2 and TRBJ2-2, with 7 bases aligning to TRBD1. CDR3 length: 17 amino acids. The junction had 10 bases not matched to a gene; V was cut back by 4 bases and J by 2 bases. In germline, CDR1 is SGHTA, CDR2 FQGNSA. In DNA, the CDR3 is TGTGCCAGCAGCTCCTCGCCGGGACAGACCAACACCGGGGAGCTGTTTTTT. Amino acid sequence: CASSSSPGQTNTGELFF. The full variable domain, completed using reference TRBV7-2 and TRBJ2-2, is GAGVSQSPSNKVTEKGKDVELRCDPISGHTALYWYRQSLGQGLEFLIYFQGNSAPDKSGLPSDRFSAERTGGSVSTLTIQRTQQEDSAVYLCASSSSPGQTNTGELFFGEGSRLTVL.

V usage is TRBV3-1 (or the pseudogene TRBV3-2) and J usage is TRBJ1-1; no clear D gene. The CDR3 is made up of 12 amino acids. Trimming cost V 6 bases and J 5 bases, with 10 bases left between them. The germline V gene encodes CDR1 LGHDT and CDR2 YNNKEL (reference sequence). Here the CDR3 DNA reads TGTGCCAGCAGTTCCGGGAAAACTGAAGCTTTCTTT. It codes for CASSSGKTEAFF.

This chain uses TRBV24-1 with TRBJ1-4; D is ambiguous. Germline CDR1 is KGHDR and CDR2 is SFDVKD. V lost 12 bases, J lost 7 bases, and 26 bases lay in between. CDR3 length: 16 amino acids. CDR3 coding DNA: TGTGCCCCCCAGACTGGAGTGGGCACTCGGGGTGAAAAACTGTTTTTT. Translated: CAPQTGVGTRGEKLFF.

The V and J genes are TRBV12-3 or TRBV12-4 and TRBJ1-6; D ambiguous. The germline V and J ends were trimmed by 3 bases and 6 bases, with 3 bases remaining between them. The CDR3 totals 12 residues. Here the CDR3 DNA reads TGTGCCAGCAGTTTCGGTAATTCACCCCTCCACTTT. Protein sequence: CASSFGNSPLHF.

This chain connects TRBV2 to TRBJ1-5; TRBD1 is a possible D gene (6 bases). Germline V gene data show CDR1 as SNHLY and CDR2 as FYNNEI. V was cut by 4 bases and J by 4 bases, with 11 bases left in between. This CDR3 comprises 14 residues. CDR3 loop: CASSALRGNQPQHF. For the CDR3, the DNA is TGTGCCAGCAGTGCACTAAGGGGGAATCAGCCCCAGCATTTT.

The chain has TRBV5-1 and TRBJ2-5; TRBD2 agrees at 8 bases. CDR1 and CDR2 from the germline V gene are SGHRS and YFSETQ. The J segment lost 3 bases and the V segment lost 0 bases, leaving 4 bases of the junction unmatched. The CDR3 runs to 15 residues. In nucleotides, the CDR3 is TGCGCCAGCAGCTTGGCCGGGACTAGGAAAGAGACCCAGTACTTC. This codes for CASSLAGTRKETQYF.

The chain couples TRBV10-3 to TRBJ2-7; the D gene is possibly TRBD1 (6 bases). Germline CDR1 reads ENHRY; CDR2 reads SYGVKD. This CDR3 contains 15 residues. V lost 4 bases and J 4 bases, leaving 17 bases between the germline ends. CDR3 region: CAISGETGSRYEQYF. The CDR3 bases are TGTGCCATCAGTGGGGAAACAGGGAGTAGGTACGAGCAGTACTTC.

V and J are TRBV20-1 and TRBJ2-1, with D perhaps TRBD2 (7 bases). This CDR3 is built from 12 residues. V was cut by 6 bases and J by 8 bases, with 14 bases left in between. Germline loops: CDR1 DFQATT, CDR2 SNEGSKA (reference sequence). CDR3 nucleotide sequence: TGCAGTGCGAGTAGGGGGGGGCATGAGCAGTTCTTC. It is translated as CSASRGGHEQFF.

The CDR3 sequence is CASSLGQSSYNSPLHF. The CDR3 nucleotides read TGTGCCAGCAGCTTGGGCCAGAGCTCCTATAATTCACCCCTCCACTTT. This sequence joins TRBV7-8 and TRBJ1-6; no reliable D call. Per germline, CDR1 SGHVS and CDR2 FQNEAQ. Trimming took 3 bases from V and 0 from J, leaving 9 bases between them. This CDR3 contains 16 residues.

The chain links TRBV19 to TRBJ1-6, with D perhaps TRBD1 (6 bases). V dropped 7 bases and J dropped 10 bases, with 20 bases sitting between them. The CDR3 loop spans 15 amino acids. Germline-derived CDR1 and CDR2 are LNHDA and SQIVND (reference sequence). The CDR3 nucleotides are TGTGCCAGTACGTCCCAGGGGATCACAGGGTCACCCCTCCACTTT. As protein: CASTSQGITGSPLHF.

This clone was counted only a few times. The V and J genes are TRBV19 and TRBJ1-5, with TRBD1 matching over 8 bases. The germline gives CDR1 LNHDA, CDR2 SQIVND (reference sequence). This CDR3 comprises 16 residues. After removal of 5 bases from V and 3 bases from J, the junction contained 9 bases not matched to a gene. As DNA, the CDR3 is TGTGCCAGTAGTTTTCTTGGACAGGGTGTCAATCAGCCCCAGCATTTT. It encodes CASSFLGQGVNQPQHF.

The genes are TRBV12-3 or TRBV12-4 and TRBJ1-2; no definite D call. The CDR3 is 12 amino acids. Trimming removed 6 bases from V and 7 bases from J, with 12 bases in between. CDR3 amino acids: CASRRGRRGYTF. The CDR3 DNA reads as TGTGCCAGCAGAAGAGGCCGGCGTGGCTACACCTTC.